The T cell receptor beta chain under discussion was sequenced for a study of blood T cell repertoires in COVID-19. Across the whole study: Donors in the United States, Italy and Spain gave samples during acute or convalescent COVID-19.

Trimming took 0 bases from V and 2 from J; bases not matched to a gene: 4. CDR3 length: 16 residues. Germline V lookup: CDR1 SGHRS, CDR2 YFSETQ. Original processing methods: Reference gene primer amplification yielded estimated nucleated cell counts. The repertoire was sequenced with immunoSEQ multiplex PCR; TCRdb's copy has only in-frame clones and lacks some. Clonal size and the V and J genes are those of that table, whereas D and trimming came from the DNA. The data contain under 35,000 clones, 78% of them seen just once; the ten biggest clones take up roughly 32%. The rearrangement links TRBV5-1 to TRBJ2-5, with 10 bases identical to TRBD2. Sequenced: peripheral blood. This TCR was sampled from an elderly man with acute or convalescent COVID-19. CDR3 bases: TGCGCCAGCAGCTTGGGGCCTAGCGGGGGACAAGAGACCCAGTACTTC. Translated, it gives CASSLGPSGGQETQYF.